This TCR beta chain was sequenced in a study of blood T cell repertoires in COVID-19. On the study more broadly: Both acute and convalescent COVID-19 samples were obtained from the United States, Italy and Spain. T cells, B-cell-depleted T cells, or PBMCs provided the cDNA or gDNA that served as material.

The method was immunoSEQ multiplex PCR; TCRdb's version includes in-frame clones alone and lacks a portion of them. Here the sample spans 250,000 to 350,000 clones, more than 65% being singletons. The CDR3 spans 15 residues. V lost 7 bases to trimming and J lost 7 bases; unmatched junction nucleotides: 10. The germline V gene has CDR1 MDHEN and CDR2 SYDVKM. Seattle's cohort entered during active infection and was followed longitudinally. The sequenced sample consisted of peripheral blood. The chain recombines TRBV28 with TRBJ1-6; 7 nucleotides match TRBD1. The receptor was isolated from a person between 65 and 80 years old with COVID-19, enrolled during active disease. CDR3 DNA: TGTGCCAGCACTTACAGGGGCTCCCGGAATTCACCCCTCCACTTT. Translated, it gives CASTYRGSRNSPLHF.